This T cell receptor beta chain was profiled in a study of T cell responses to AZD1222 COVID-19 vaccine (dated by TCRdb to about 2021). Describing the broader study: AZD1222 recipients whose second dose came at about 4 weeks and those whose second dose came at about 12 weeks were combined into one group, since spike-specific TCR depth and breadth did not differ between the two schedules. Trial participants were enrolled by age into 18-55, 56-69 and 70-plus year subgroups, with approximately 150, 28 and 58 TCR-sequenced participants respectively. TCR sequencing was performed for roughly 240 trial participants, of whom about 200 were given two doses of AZD1222 and around 25 were given two doses of MenACWY control vaccine.

Per the publication, the time point label means: baseline before first vaccination. The vaccinee samples were drawn from two UK trials, COV001 and COV002, one of which was a single-blind randomized controlled phase 2/3 trial testing AZD1222 (ChAdOx1 nCoV-19) in healthy adults. For TCRbeta chain sequencing, PBMC samples were collected from trial participants at day 0 and at day 28 after the second dose. The germline V gene (reference sequence) yields MNHEY for CDR1 and SMNVEV for CDR2. The CDR3 runs 18 residues from the cysteine to the phenylalanine. Here the CDR3 DNA is all that survives: 54 bases in frame from base 1. V was cut back by 2 bases and J by 4 bases, leaving a gap of 20 bases between them. Concerning this clone itself: No antigen is known for it. Base qualities were left out, and no much larger clone turns up one base away.

What the authors observed across the whole study: A significant rise in spike-specific TCR breadth and depth was observed after two AZD1222 doses relative to day 0 and relative to MenACWY recipients. Reportedly, close to half of the unique spike-specific TCRs recognized epitopes lying outside the regions that are mutated in the B.1.351 and B.1.1.7 variants. The 56-69-year group was small, and its depth increase did not reach significance, likely because of low power. Most participants were white British and females outnumbered males, and the authors suggested that clonal diversity may have been underestimated. CD4 TCRs associated with the vaccine covered the entire spike protein, and the dominant responses were in regions 160-218 and 743-854. Conclusions about previously exposed vaccinees were limited because only 6 or 7 AZD1222 recipients were SARS-CoV-2 seropositive at baseline. Because no day 14 peak-response samples were available, repertoires were characterized only after the peak T cell response.

The CDR3 regions of human TCRbeta chains were analyzed by immunosequencing. On the authors' methods: Repertoire TCRs were checked for matches against a reference library of SARS-CoV-2-specific TCRs that had been generated using the MIRA antigen-specificity platform. Breadth was defined as the fraction of unique TCRs that were SARS-CoV-2-associated, and depth was defined as the fraction of total T cells that were SARS-CoV-2-associated. Using the MIRA data, each spike-specific TCR was mapped to the spike region that the TCR reacts to and placed in a CD4 or CD8 class. Log10-transformed breadth and depth values were compared by one-way ANOVA with Sidak's multiple comparisons tests. As stored in TCRdb, this immuneACCESS dataset retains in-frame rearrangements with V and J assigned. A fraction of the clones does not appear; measured against another copy, unresolved V genes explain less than half of the discrepancy, and the remainder lacks a known reason. Clonal size and the V and J genes are those of that table, whereas D and trimming came from the DNA. Recorded for this sample are approximately 94,000 clones; 92% of them occurred a single time. The top ten hold roughly 1.8% of the sample.

This TCR was sampled from an adult in good health. The input for sequencing was peripheral blood, taken on day 0 of AZD1222 vaccination. The receptor chain draws on TRBV27 and TRBJ1-4, with the identity of the D gene unclear. Here the CDR3 is given as CASSLVASIQRSNEKLFF. The nucleotide sequence is given as TGTGCCAGCAGTTTAGTGGCGTCGATACAAAGGAGTAATGAAAAACTGTTTTTT.